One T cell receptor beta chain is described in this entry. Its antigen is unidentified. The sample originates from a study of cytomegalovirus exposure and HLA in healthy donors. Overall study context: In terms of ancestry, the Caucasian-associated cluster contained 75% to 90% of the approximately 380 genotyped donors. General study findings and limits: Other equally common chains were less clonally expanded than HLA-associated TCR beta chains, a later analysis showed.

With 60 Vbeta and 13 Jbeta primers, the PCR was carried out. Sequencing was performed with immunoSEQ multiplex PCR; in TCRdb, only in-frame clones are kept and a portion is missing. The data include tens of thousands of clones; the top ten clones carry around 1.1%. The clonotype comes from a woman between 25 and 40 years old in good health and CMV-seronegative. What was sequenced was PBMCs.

The CDR3 sequence is CASSLTGAENQPQHF. CDR3 coding DNA: TGTGCCAGCAGCCTAACAGGGGCGGAGAATCAGCCCCAGCATTTT. This chain joins TRBV2 and TRBJ1-5; 7 nucleotides align to TRBD1. The CDR3 loop spans 15 amino acids. Trimming took 6 bases from V and 4 from J; bases not matched to a gene: 9. Looked up from germline, CDR1 is SNHLY and CDR2 is FYNNEI.